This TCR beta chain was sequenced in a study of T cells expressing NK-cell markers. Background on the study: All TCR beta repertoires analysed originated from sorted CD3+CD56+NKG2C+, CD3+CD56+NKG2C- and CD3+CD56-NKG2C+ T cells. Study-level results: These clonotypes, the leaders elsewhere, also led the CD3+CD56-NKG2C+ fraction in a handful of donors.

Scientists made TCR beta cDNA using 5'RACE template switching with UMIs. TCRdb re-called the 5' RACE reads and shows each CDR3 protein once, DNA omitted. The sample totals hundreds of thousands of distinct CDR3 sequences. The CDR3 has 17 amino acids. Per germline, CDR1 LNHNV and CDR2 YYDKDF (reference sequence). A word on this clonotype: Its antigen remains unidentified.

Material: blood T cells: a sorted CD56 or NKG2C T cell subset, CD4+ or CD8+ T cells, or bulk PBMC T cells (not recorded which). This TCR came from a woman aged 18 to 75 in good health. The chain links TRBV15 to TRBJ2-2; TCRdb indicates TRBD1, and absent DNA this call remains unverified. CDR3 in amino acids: CATSREPGGSITGELFF. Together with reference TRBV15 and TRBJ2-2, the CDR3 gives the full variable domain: DAMVIQNPRYQVTQFGKPVTLSCSQTLNHNVMYWYQQKSSQAPKLLFHYYDKDFNNEADTPDNFQSRRPNTSFCFLDIRSPGLGDTAMYLCATSREPGGSITGELFFGEGSRLTVL.